These 5 T cell receptor beta chains were sequenced from one sample in a study of T cell repertoires in cytomegalovirus infection. TCRdb passed the reads through MiXCR, listing each CDR3 protein once. The sample holds over 300,000 distinct CDR3 sequences, around a sixth seen once. Sample: PBMCs. These receptors were taken from a human donor in good health (CMV status not recorded). Some clones in this sample may be carry-over from other donors' samples.

This clonotype was seen a handful of times. The chain uses TRBV7-9 and TRBJ2-7, with TRBD2 as a possible D gene (5 bases). The V end was cut by 4 bases, the J end by 2 bases, with 12 bases between. Germline CDR1 reads SEHNR; CDR2 reads FQNEAQ (reference sequence). The CDR3 sequence is 14 residues long. DNA of the CDR3: TGTGCCAGCAGCTCAGCGGCAGACGCCTACGAGCAGTACTTC. Its protein is CASSSAADAYEQYF.

This clonotype was seen at least ten times. The genes are TRBV7-9 and TRBJ2-3; a weak D match, TRBD2 (6 bases). CDR3 size: 14 residues. Germline V gene lookup returns CDR1 SEHNR and CDR2 FQNEAQ (reference sequence). V dropped 8 bases and J dropped 2 bases, with 14 bases sitting between them. The CDR3 sequence is CASGRGPDTDTQYF. The CDR3 region has the DNA TGTGCCAGCGGGCGGGGACCTGACACAGATACGCAGTATTTT.

This clonotype has a count of ten or more. The chain joins TRBV12-3 or TRBV12-4 to TRBJ2-7, with D possibly TRBD1 on 6 matching bases. The CDR3 consists of 17 residues. V lost 5 bases and J lost 4, with 24 bases in between. The CDR3 spells CASSPPPGTPRRYEQYF. CDR3 nucleotides: TGTGCCAGCAGTCCCCCCCCCGGGACACCGAGACGGTACGAGCAGTACTTC.

This clonotype was recorded a few times. This chain uses TRBV11-2 with TRBJ2-5, with 7 bases that match TRBD1. The germline gives CDR1 SGHAT, CDR2 FQNNGV. The ends lost 2 bases at V and 2 bases at J; junction bases unmatched: 5. The CDR3 has 15 residues. The CDR3 protein is CASSLHRGRQETQYF. In DNA form, the CDR3 reads TGTGCCAGCAGCTTACACAGGGGCAGGCAAGAGACCCAGTACTTC.

This clonotype was observed at least ten times. The V and J genes are TRBV7-2 and TRBJ2-7, with TRBD2 as a possible D gene (6 bases). Germline CDR1 SGHTA, CDR2 FQGNSA. V was shortened by 1 base and J by 5 bases, with 12 bases between the two germline ends. This CDR3 spans 14 amino acids. CDR3 sequence (DNA): TGTGCCAGCAGCTTAGTTGGAGGGAACCACGAGCAGTACTTC. Translation gives CASSLVGGNHEQYF.